These 28 T cell receptor beta chains share one sample of origin, sequenced in a study of blood T cell repertoires in COVID-19. Measured with immunoSEQ multiplex PCR; TCRdb has only the in-frame clones, and not every one. This table has 250,000 or so clones, approximately 89% appearing once. Sequenced input: peripheral blood. The source of these receptors is a man aged 35-49 years with active or convalescent COVID-19.

For this clone: This same CDR3 is encoded by further DNA sequences in the sample. The chain combines TRBV24-1 with TRBJ1-2; 7 nucleotides align to TRBD1. CDR1 KGHDR and CDR2 SFDVKD come from the germline V gene. This CDR3 is 12 amino acids long. The junction had 0 bases not matched to a gene; V was cut back by 5 bases and J by 4 bases. The CDR3 DNA reads TGTGCCACCAGTGGACAGGGCTATGGCTACACCTTC. It specifies CATSGQGYGYTF.

The rearrangement joins TRBV19 to TRBJ2-4; TRBD2 matches 7 bases. This CDR3 region has 12 residues. CDR1 LNHDA and CDR2 SQIVND come from the germline V gene (reference sequence). J lost 16 bases, V lost 3 bases, and 9 bases had no gene match. CDR3 nucleotide sequence: TGTGCCAGTAGTATCGGGGGGTCATTCAAATACTTC. Encoded protein: CASSIGGSFKYF.

V and J are TRBV14 and TRBJ2-1, with TRBD1 matching 8 bases. The germline CDR1 and CDR2 sequences are SGHDN and FVKESK. Germline trimming cut 4 bases from V and 10 bases from J; bases unmatched to any gene: 12. This CDR3 comprises 15 residues. In DNA form, the CDR3 reads TGTGCCAGCAGCCTCCTGACAGGGGCCCAAGGGGAGCAGTTCTTC. Protein: CASSLLTGAQGEQFF.

The rearrangement links TRBV6-5 to TRBJ2-5; maybe TRBD1 (5 bases). The germline V and J ends were trimmed by 5 bases and 11 bases, with 18 bases remaining between them. Germline CDR1 MNHEY, CDR2 SVGAGI. The CDR3 is 13 amino acids. The chain's CDR3 is CASSPSKGPRQYF. In DNA form, the CDR3 reads TGTGCCAGCAGTCCCAGCAAGGGGCCGCGGCAGTACTTC.

The chain joins TRBV30 to TRBJ1-2; tentatively, D is TRBD1 (6 bases). The ends were cut back, 2 bases at V and 3 bases at J, with 13 bases in the middle. The CDR3 spans 14 residues. Germline-derived CDR1 and CDR2 are GTSNPN and SVGIG (reference sequence). The CDR3 nucleotides read TGTGCCTGGAGTACAGTGACAGGCGACTATGGCTACACCTTC. Its protein product is CAWSTVTGDYGYTF.

V and J are TRBV9 and TRBJ1-2; TRBD1 is a possible D gene (6 bases). The ends were cut back, 2 bases at V and 2 bases at J, with 10 bases in the middle. The length of the CDR3 is 14 residues. Germline values: CDR1 SGDLS, CDR2 YYNGEE. DNA for the CDR3: TGTGCCAGCAGCGTCCAGGGGTCGAACTATGGCTACACCTTC. The encoded protein is CASSVQGSNYGYTF.

The chain has TRBV6-6 and TRBJ1-5; D is ambiguous. In germline, CDR1 is MNHNY, CDR2 SVGAGI (reference sequence). The V end lost 8 bases, the J end lost 0 bases, and 8 bases lay between the germline ends. The CDR3 consists of 13 residues. The CDR3 region is CASDSYSNQPQHF. The CDR3 nucleotides read TGTGCCAGCGATTCCTATAGCAATCAGCCCCAGCATTTT.

The chain recombines TRBV3-1 (or the pseudogene TRBV3-2) with TRBJ2-1; possible D gene TRBD1, 6 bases. The CDR3 loop spans 15 amino acids. The V end was cut by 3 bases, the J end by 2 bases, with 11 bases between. Germline loops: CDR1 LGHDT, CDR2 YNNKEL (reference sequence). The CDR3 region is CASSHPGQTYNEQFF. DNA for the CDR3: TGTGCCAGCAGCCACCCAGGACAGACCTACAATGAGCAGTTCTTC.

CDR3 region: CASSLDWEVLLGGYTF. In DNA form, the CDR3 reads TGTGCCAGCAGCTTAGATTGGGAGGTTCTGCTGGGTGGCTACACCTTC. The chain is built from TRBV11-2 and TRBJ1-2, with no clear D. This CDR3 has 16 residues. From germline, CDR1 is SGHAT and CDR2 FQNNGV. V was shortened by 0 bases and J by 7 bases, with 18 bases between the two germline ends.

This CDR3 reads CAWGLAGLETQYF. The CDR3 region has the DNA TGTGCCTGGGGACTAGCGGGATTGGAGACCCAGTACTTC. J is TRBJ2-5 and V is TRBV30; 12 bases line up with TRBD2. CDR1 GTSNPN and CDR2 SVGIG come from the germline V gene (reference sequence). The ends lost 5 bases at V and 5 bases at J; junction bases unmatched: 3. The CDR3 extends over 13 amino acids.

The chain recombines TRBV29-1 with TRBJ2-2; the D gene is possibly TRBD1 (5 bases). The CDR3 covers 13 residues. Trimming took off 3 bases at V and 5 bases at J, with 10 bases between the two ends. Per germline, CDR1 SQVTM and CDR2 ANQGSEA. CDR3: CSVDPDNTGELFF. CDR3 in DNA: TGCAGCGTTGACCCGGACAATACCGGGGAGCTGTTTTTT.

J is TRBJ2-1 and V is TRBV11-3; possible D gene TRBD2, 5 bases. Between the trimmed V and J ends, which lost 3 bases and 7 bases, there was a span of 16 bases. The germline V gene encodes CDR1 SGHNT and CDR2 YENEEA. There are 15 residues in the CDR3. The CDR3: CASSLSGLTRNEQFF. The DNA for the CDR3 is TGTGCCAGCAGCTTGAGCGGACTCACCCGTAATGAGCAGTTCTTC.

The chain links TRBV6-5 to TRBJ2-7; 7 nucleotides align to TRBD2. The germline CDR1 and CDR2 sequences are MNHEY and SVGAGI. This CDR3 spans 14 amino acids. The V segment lost 2 bases and the J segment 6 bases; nucleotides outside the gene matches: 7. The CDR3 DNA is TGTGCCAGCAGTTACGCCGGGGGAGGGGTCGAGCAGTACTTC. Translation gives CASSYAGGGVEQYF.

This clone was detected a few times. The CDR3 sequence is CASSESSGRAEQFF. CDR3 nucleotide sequence: TGTGCCAGCAGTGAAAGTAGCGGGAGGGCCGAGCAGTTCTTC. The V and J genes are TRBV2 and TRBJ2-1; 11 bases match TRBD2. Germline-derived CDR1 and CDR2 are SNHLY and FYNNEI. This CDR3 has 14 residues. Trimming removed 2 bases from V and 10 bases from J; junction bases left unmatched: 4.

The gene calls are TRBV7-9 and TRBJ2-1; TRBD1 agrees at 8 bases. Germline values: CDR1 SEHNR, CDR2 FQNEAQ (reference sequence). V shed 5 bases and J 8 bases; nucleotides not matched to a gene: 11. There are 15 residues in the CDR3. The CDR3 DNA reads as TGTGCCAGCAGCCCCGGAGACAGGGGTTTCGATGAGCAGTTCTTC. Its protein is CASSPGDRGFDEQFF.

The chain recombines TRBV7-3 with TRBJ1-1; 8 nucleotides align to TRBD1. V was clipped by 5 bases and J by 7 bases; unmatched bases: 12. The germline gives CDR1 SGHTA, CDR2 FQGTGA. The CDR3 has 15 amino acids. The CDR3 here is CASSPRAGGGYEAFF. CDR3 bases: TGTGCCAGCAGCCCGCGGGCAGGGGGCGGGTATGAAGCTTTCTTT.

The chain recombines TRBV5-1 with TRBJ1-1, with 8 bases identical to TRBD1. This CDR3 is 15 amino acids long. The J segment lost 4 bases and the V segment lost 4 bases, leaving 9 bases of the junction unmatched. The germline CDR1 and CDR2 sequences are SGHRS and YFSETQ. The CDR3 DNA reads as TGCGCCAGCAGCGAACAGACAGGGGAGGGCACTGAAGCTTTCTTT. Amino acid sequence: CASSEQTGEGTEAFF.

This chain connects TRBV19 to TRBJ1-2, with D uncertain. Per germline, CDR1 LNHDA and CDR2 SQIVND (reference sequence). CDR3 length: 16 amino acids. The V end was cut by 5 bases, the J end by 4 bases, with 20 bases between. As DNA, the CDR3 is TGTGCCAGTAGTTTAAGGGCGGGAGCCTCGGGCTATGGCTACACCTTC. Amino acid sequence: CASSLRAGASGYGYTF.

The V call is TRBV5-1, the J call TRBJ2-7; 10 positions agree with TRBD1. CDR1 and CDR2 (germline): SGHRS, YFSETQ. This CDR3 has 17 amino acids. V dropped 2 bases and J dropped 0; count of bases not matched to a gene: 8. The CDR3 protein is CASSFVSGTGDSYEQYF. In DNA, the CDR3 is TGCGCCAGCAGCTTTGTTTCCGGGACAGGGGACTCCTACGAGCAGTACTTC.

Remarks on this clone: Its ends do not fully match the called genes, so a read error is possible. The chain carries TRBV7-7 and TRBJ1-3, with TRBD1 identical over 9 bases. The CDR3 contains 13 residues. CDR1 SSHAT and CDR2 FNYEAQ come from the germline V gene (reference sequence). The CDR3 region is CASSQDRGHTIYF. Here the CDR3 DNA reads TGTGCTAGCAGCCAGGACAGGGGCCACACCATATATTTT.

This rearrangement joins TRBV2 to TRBJ2-1; D is perhaps TRBD1 (5 bases). The CDR3 loop spans 14 amino acids. V lost 8 bases, J lost 4 bases, and 15 bases lay in between. The germline CDR1 and CDR2 sequences are SNHLY and FYNNEI. CDR3 loop: CASLSPRGYNEQFF. As DNA, the CDR3 is TGTGCCAGCCTCTCACCTAGGGGTTACAATGAGCAGTTCTTC.

The rearrangement links TRBV5-5 to TRBJ1-1; perhaps TRBD1 as D (6 bases). The germline gives CDR1 SGHKS, CDR2 YYEKEE (reference sequence). The CDR3 extends over 14 amino acids. Between the trimmed V and J ends, which lost 4 bases and 3 bases, there was a span of 13 bases. CDR3 protein: CASSVETGDTEAFF. The DNA of the CDR3 is TGTGCCAGCAGCGTCGAGACAGGAGACACTGAAGCTTTCTTT.

The V call is TRBV6-5, the J call TRBJ2-1; tentatively, D is TRBD2 (5 bases). The germline CDR1 and CDR2 sequences are MNHEY and SVGAGI. The CDR3 contains 15 residues. Trimming left V 3 bases short and J 2 bases short, with 11 bases between. This CDR3 is CASSYPREAYNEQFF. In DNA form, the CDR3 reads TGTGCCAGCAGTTATCCCCGGGAAGCCTACAATGAGCAGTTCTTC.

This clone was detected only once. This rearrangement joins TRBV20-1 to TRBJ2-7, with TRBD2 matching over 10 bases. J gave up 4 bases and V 3 bases, and 6 bases lay outside the gene matches. The germline V gene has CDR1 DFQATT and CDR2 SNEGSKA (reference sequence). The CDR3 length is 14 residues. The CDR3 DNA is TGCAGTGCTAGTGTGGCTAGCGGGAGATACGAGCAGTACTTC. This translates into CSASVASGRYEQYF.

The sample holds one count of this clone. This rearrangement joins TRBV11-3 to TRBJ2-3, with TRBD1 as a possible D gene (6 bases). The germline V and J ends were trimmed by 3 bases and 6 bases, with 13 bases remaining between them. The length of the CDR3 is 14 residues. Germline assignment: CDR1 SGHNT and CDR2 YENEEA. The CDR3 protein is CASSFGTQGDTQYF. CDR3 DNA sequence: TGTGCCAGCAGCTTTGGGACACAAGGGGATACGCAGTATTTT. Full variable domain (missing parts from reference TRBV11-3 and TRBJ2-3): EAGVVQSPRYKIIEKKQPVAFWCNPISGHNTLYWYLQNLGQGPELLIRYENEEAVDDSQLPKDRFSAERLKGVDSTLKIQPAELGDSAVYLCASSFGTQGDTQYFGPGTRLTVL.

The gene calls are TRBV11-2 and TRBJ2-7; a possible D gene is TRBD1 (6 bases). Trimming took 3 bases from V and 3 from J, leaving 18 bases between them. The CDR3 sequence is 16 residues long. Germline CDR1 reads SGHAT; CDR2 reads FQNNGV. CDR3 sequence reads: CASSFSARDRSYEQYF. DNA for the CDR3: TGTGCCAGCAGCTTTTCCGCCCGTGACAGGAGCTACGAGCAGTACTTC.

This rearrangement joins TRBV7-8 to TRBJ1-2; TRBD1 matches 9 bases. The CDR3 runs to 14 residues. The trim removed 0 bases at V and 4 bases at J, leaving 0 bases unmatched. CDR1 is SGHVS, CDR2 FQNEAQ, per germline. The CDR3 sequence is CASSLAGQGYGYTF. The CDR3 nucleotides read TGTGCCAGCAGCTTAGCGGGACAGGGCTATGGCTACACCTTC.

J is TRBJ1-4 and V is TRBV19; D not certain. The CDR3 runs 13 residues. Germline V gene data show CDR1 as LNHDA and CDR2 as SQIVND (reference sequence). V dropped 3 bases and J dropped 4 bases, with 6 bases sitting between them. CDR3: CASSMSLNEKLFF. The CDR3 nucleotides are TGTGCCAGTAGTATGAGTCTTAATGAAAAACTGTTTTTT.